This T cell receptor (beta chain) was captured in a study of shared clonotypes between healthy human individuals (TCRdb year 2020). In the study overall: A few men and two women, aged 18 to 49 years, made up the cohort. Between about 0.9 and 8.9 billion PBMCs per donor were obtained by leukapheresis. Libraries were prepared and TCR repertoires were sequenced by different laboratories using diverse techniques, in order to increase sequencing depth and limit assay-specific biases. The study deeply sequenced blood TCR repertoires of about 5 healthy adults to estimate repertoire size and the extent of clonotype sharing between individuals.

A remark on this clone: It lacks a known antigen. One base away there is no much larger clone; base qualities are not given.

Including the terminal cysteine and phenylalanine, the CDR3 comprises 16 residues. Just CDR3 DNA is preserved here, 48 bases in frame from base 1. CDR1 and CDR2 are drawn from the germline V gene: SGHAT, FQNNGV. The germline V end is reduced by 2 bases and the J end by 5 bases; junction bases left unmatched: 10. TCR CDR3 regions were amplified from genomic DNA by multiplex PCR using the deep immunoSEQ assay. Extracted genomic DNA from each cell subset was distributed evenly across all wells of several immunoSEQ 96-well plates, and each plate was treated as a replicate. Each replicate PCR for unsorted PBMC received 300 to 350 ng genomic DNA, equal to tens of thousands of T cell genomes. Unsorted PBMC genomic DNA was sequenced across ten immunoSEQ deep assay plates. Purified libraries were measured with a Qubit 3.0 fluorometer, size-checked on a Bioanalyzer 2100, and measured again with the KAPA Library Quantification kit. Every immunoSEQ 96-well plate was sequenced on a separate single-read 150-cycle Illumina NextSeq 550 flow cell. In the source study's methods: The immunoSEQ output contained only junctional sequences without quality scores, so filtering could not match that applied to full-length reads. Sequences were annotated with PyIR, a Python wrapper for IgBLAST v1.9, using IMGT germline references to assign V/J genes and CDR3. Reads with weak V/J assignments (E-value above 1e-6), missing CDR3, stop codons, out-of-frame junctions, or ambiguous translated residues were removed. V3J clonotypes were defined by identical inferred V gene, J gene, and CDR3 amino acid sequence. Percentage overlap between repertoires was computed as shared unique clonotypes divided by the size of the smaller repertoire. Richness of each repertoire was evaluated using RTK rarefaction, the Chao1 estimator, and Recon v2.1 estimates of unobserved clonotypes. This is the immuneACCESS table as TCRdb keeps it, with only in-frame sequences that have V and J called. A part of the clones is gone; compared with another copy, unresolved V genes explain less than half, and the rest is unexplained. V, J and clone size reflect that table, while D and trimming were determined from the DNA. This sample holds some 490,000 clones; approximately 84% were observed only once. Together, the top ten hold roughly 13% of the sample.

Study-level results and caveats: Sampling was limited to blood, and TCR repertoires in tissue likely differ from TCR repertoires in blood. Based on pairwise subsampling, the degree of clonotype sharing among donors was expected to be affected by sequencing depth. The small number of donors limited the genetic and exposure-history diversity represented.

The donors were healthy, HIV-negative adults with no recently reported acute infections or vaccinations. Every donor was a Caucasian adult living in Nashville, Tennessee, USA. For unsorted samples, some 90 million PBMCs were counted, and genomic DNA was extracted using the QIAamp DNA Blood Mini kit. Blood was collected by leukapheresis, and PBMCs were isolated by Ficoll-Histopaque density gradient centrifugation and then cryopreserved in liquid nitrogen vapor phase. The origin of this receptor is a woman in her forties in good health. Some clones in this sample may be carry-over from other donors' samples. Sequencing was carried out using PBMCs. Recombination joined TRBV11-2 with TRBJ2-5, and 8 bases in between align with TRBD2. The nucleotide sequence reads as follows: TGTGCCAGCAGCTTAACTACCGGGAGGGTAGGGGAGACCCAGTACTTC. This yields the protein CASSLTTGRVGETQYF.